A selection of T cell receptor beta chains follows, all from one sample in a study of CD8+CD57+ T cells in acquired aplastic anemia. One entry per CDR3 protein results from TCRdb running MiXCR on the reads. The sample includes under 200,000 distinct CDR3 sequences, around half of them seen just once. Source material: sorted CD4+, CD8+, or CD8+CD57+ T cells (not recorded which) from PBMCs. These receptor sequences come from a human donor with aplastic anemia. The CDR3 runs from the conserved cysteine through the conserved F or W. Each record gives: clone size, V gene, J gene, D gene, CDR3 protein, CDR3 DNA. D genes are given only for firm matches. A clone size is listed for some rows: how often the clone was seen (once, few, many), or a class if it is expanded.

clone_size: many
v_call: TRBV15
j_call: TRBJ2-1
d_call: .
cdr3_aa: CATSAPPMGNNEQFF
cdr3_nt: TGTGCCACCAGCGCCCCGCCCATGGGCAACAATGAGCAGTTCTTC

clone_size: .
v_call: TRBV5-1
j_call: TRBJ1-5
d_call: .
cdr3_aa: CASSPLGSGNNQPQHF
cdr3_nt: TGCGCCAGCAGCCCCCTGGGGTCAGGGAACAATCAGCCCCAGCATTTT

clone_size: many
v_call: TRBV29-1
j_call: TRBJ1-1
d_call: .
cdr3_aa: CSAWVGITEAFF
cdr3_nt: TGCAGCGCCTGGGTCGGGATCACTGAAGCTTTCTTT

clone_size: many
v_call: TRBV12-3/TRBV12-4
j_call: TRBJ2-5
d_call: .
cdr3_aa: CASSAVGGVKKTQYF
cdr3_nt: TGTGCCAGCAGTGCAGTTGGGGGAGTGAAGAAGACCCAGTACTTC

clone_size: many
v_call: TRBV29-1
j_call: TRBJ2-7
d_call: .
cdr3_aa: CSVGTGNYEQYF
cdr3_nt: TGCAGCGTTGGGACGGGAAACTACGAGCAGTACTTC

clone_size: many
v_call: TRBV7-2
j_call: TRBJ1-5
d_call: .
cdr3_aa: CASSPQGKTVQPQHF
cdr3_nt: TGTGCCAGCAGCCCGCAGGGGAAGACGGTACAGCCCCAGCATTTT

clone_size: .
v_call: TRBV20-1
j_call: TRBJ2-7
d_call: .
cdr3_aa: CSASGRTPSYEQYF
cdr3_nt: TGCAGTGCTAGCGGTCGGACACCATCCTACGAGCAGTACTTC

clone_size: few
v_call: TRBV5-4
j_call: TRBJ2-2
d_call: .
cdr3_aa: CASSFAGVSPNTGELFF
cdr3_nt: TGTGCCAGCAGCTTCGCCGGGGTTAGCCCGAACACCGGGGAGCTGTTTTTT

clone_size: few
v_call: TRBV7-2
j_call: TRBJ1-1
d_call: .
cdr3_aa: CASSQGWTEAFF
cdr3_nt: TGTGCCAGCAGTCAGGGGTGGACTGAAGCTTTCTTT

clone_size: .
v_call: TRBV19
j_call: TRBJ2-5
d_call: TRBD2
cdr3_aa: CASTPGGEGETQYF
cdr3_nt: TGTGCCAGTACTCCCGGCGGGGAGGGGGAGACCCAGTACTTC

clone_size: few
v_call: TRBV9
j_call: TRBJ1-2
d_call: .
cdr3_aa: CASSLTQYGYTF
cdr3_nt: TGTGCCAGCAGCCTGACCCAGTATGGCTACACCTTC

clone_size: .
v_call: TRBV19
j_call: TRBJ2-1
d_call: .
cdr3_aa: CSAGGGYNEQFF
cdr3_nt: TGTTCCGCAGGGGGGGGCTACAATGAGCAGTTCTTC

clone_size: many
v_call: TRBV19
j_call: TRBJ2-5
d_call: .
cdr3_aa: CASSKGPTQETQYF
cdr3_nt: TGTGCCAGTAGTAAGGGTCCGACCCAAGAGACCCAGTACTTC

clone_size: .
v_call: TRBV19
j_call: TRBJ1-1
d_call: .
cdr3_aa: CASRDTAATEAFF
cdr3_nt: TGTGCCAGTAGGGATACCGCGGCCACTGAAGCTTTCTTT

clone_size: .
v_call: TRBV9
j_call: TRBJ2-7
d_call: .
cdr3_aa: CASSTRQDLDEQYF
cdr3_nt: TGTGCCAGCAGCACACGACAGGACCTTGACGAGCAGTACTTC

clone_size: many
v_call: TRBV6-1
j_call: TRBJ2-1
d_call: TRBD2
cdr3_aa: CASSGLAVNNEQFF
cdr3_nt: TGTGCCAGCAGCGGACTAGCGGTAAACAATGAGCAGTTCTTC

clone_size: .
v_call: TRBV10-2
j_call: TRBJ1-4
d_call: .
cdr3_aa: CASSESLTVEKLFF
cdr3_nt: TGCGCCAGCAGTGAGTCTTTGACAGTTGAAAAACTGTTTTTT

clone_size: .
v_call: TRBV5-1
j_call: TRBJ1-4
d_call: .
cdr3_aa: CASSLVRGATNEKLSF
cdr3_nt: TGCGCCAGCAGCTTGGTTAGGGGGGCAACTAATGAAAAACTGTCTTTT

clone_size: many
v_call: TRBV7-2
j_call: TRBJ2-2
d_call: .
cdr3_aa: CASSFKGGGGELFF
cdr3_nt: TGTGCCAGCAGCTTTAAGGGGGGAGGCGGGGAGCTGTTTTTT

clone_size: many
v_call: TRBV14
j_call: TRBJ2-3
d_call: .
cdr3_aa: CASSQDLHLATDTQYF
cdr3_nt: TGTGCCAGCAGCCAAGATCTGCACCTTGCGACAGATACGCAGTATTTT

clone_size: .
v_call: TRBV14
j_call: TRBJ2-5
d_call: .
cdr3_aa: CASSQVAYQETQYF
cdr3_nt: TGTGCCAGCAGCCAAGTCGCGTACCAAGAGACCCAGTACTTC

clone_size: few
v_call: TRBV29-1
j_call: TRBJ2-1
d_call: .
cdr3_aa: CSVDGADNEQFF
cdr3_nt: TGCAGCGTTGATGGGGCCGACAATGAGCAGTTCTTC

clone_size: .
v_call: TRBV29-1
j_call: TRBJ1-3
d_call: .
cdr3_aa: CSAISGGGNTIYF
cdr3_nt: TGCAGCGCCATCTCGGGGGGAGGAAACACCATATATTTT

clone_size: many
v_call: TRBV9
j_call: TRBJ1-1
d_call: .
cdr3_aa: CASSAPQGASSTEAFF
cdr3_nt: TGTGCCAGCAGCGCGCCTCAAGGGGCGAGTTCTACTGAAGCTTTCTTT

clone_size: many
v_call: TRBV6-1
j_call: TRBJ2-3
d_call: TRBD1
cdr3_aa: CASSVGTGARTDTQYF
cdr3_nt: TGTGCCAGCAGTGTTGGGACAGGGGCTCGCACAGATACGCAGTATTTT

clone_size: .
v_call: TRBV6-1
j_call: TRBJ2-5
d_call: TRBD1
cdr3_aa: CASSSGTGYETQYF
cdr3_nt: TGTGCCAGCAGCAGCGGGACAGGGTACGAGACCCAGTACTTC

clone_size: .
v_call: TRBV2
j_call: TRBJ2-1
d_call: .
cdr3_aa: CASRAGHNEQFF
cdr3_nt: TGTGCCAGCAGGGCCGGCCACAATGAGCAGTTCTTC

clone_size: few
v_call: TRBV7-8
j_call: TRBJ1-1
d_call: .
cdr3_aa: CASTPGHGNTEAFF
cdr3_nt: TGTGCCAGCACCCCGGGACATGGGAACACTGAAGCTTTCTTT

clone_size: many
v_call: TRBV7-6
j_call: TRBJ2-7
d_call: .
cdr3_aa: CASSSTQEPTGRQYF
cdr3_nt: TGTGCCAGCAGCTCCACCCAGGAACCTACTGGACGTCAGTACTTC

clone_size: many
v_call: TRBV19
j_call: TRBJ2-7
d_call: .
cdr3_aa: CATKVNWGSYEQYF
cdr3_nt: TGTGCCACTAAGGTCAATTGGGGTTCCTACGAGCAGTACTTC